These 30 T cell receptor beta chains were all obtained from the same sample, sequenced in a study of T cells in Graves' hyperthyroidism and ophthalmopathy. The source material, RNA transcripts, was used to amplify TCR beta CDR3 regions. First-round RT-PCR of the TCR CDR3 relied on the HTBI primer set. TCRdb redid the calling of the multiplex PCR reads with MiXCR, one entry per CDR3 protein. The sample lists 300,000 to 450,000 distinct CDR3 sequences, 25% occurring once. Sequenced: blood. The receptors were sampled from a man over 45 with Graves' hyperthyroidism.

At least ten counts were recorded for this clonotype. The chain couples TRBV12-3 or TRBV12-4 to TRBJ1-1, with D perhaps TRBD1 (6 bases). The CDR3 sequence is 17 residues long. The V end was cut by 1 base, the J end by 1 base, with 16 bases between. CDR3 coding DNA: TGTGCCAGCAGTTTAGGCTTTGGGGGGGCAGAGAACACTGAAGCTTTCTTT. This codes for CASSLGFGGAENTEAFF.

The table lists this clonotype with many counts. This sequence joins TRBV11-1 and TRBJ2-3, with TRBD2 identical over 12 bases. With V trimmed by 5 bases and J by 4 bases, 4 bases remained unmatched. This CDR3 region has 15 residues. Germline CDR1 and CDR2: SGHAT and FQDESV (reference sequence). The CDR3 region is CASSGLAGGADTQYF. The CDR3 region has the DNA TGTGCCAGCAGCGGGCTAGCGGGAGGGGCAGATACGCAGTATTTT.

The chain links TRBV6-1 to TRBJ2-1; TRBD2 matches at 12 bases. Germline CDR1 and CDR2: MNHNS and SASEGT. The CDR3 runs 17 residues. With 7 bases clipped from V and 1 base from J, the junction kept 8 bases outside the gene matches. The CDR3 spells CASILTSGRVSYNEQFF. In DNA form, the CDR3 reads TGTGCCAGCATCCTGACTAGCGGGAGAGTTTCCTACAATGAGCAGTTCTTC.

This clonotype was seen a few times. V usage is TRBV3-1 and J usage is TRBJ1-3; D is unresolved. This CDR3 contains 16 residues. CDR1 is LGHDT, CDR2 YNNKEL, per germline (reference sequence). Between the trimmed V and J ends, which lost 4 bases and 0 bases, there was a span of 13 bases. This chain's CDR3 is CASSRTLGNSGNTIYF. In DNA form, the CDR3 reads TGTGCCAGCAGCCGAACCCTGGGGAACTCTGGAAACACCATATATTTT.

The chain joins TRBV14 to TRBJ2-3; tentatively, D is TRBD2 (6 bases). CDR1 is SGHDN and CDR2 is FVKESK in the germline V gene. The CDR3 runs to 15 residues. V was trimmed by 1 base and J by 4 bases, leaving 12 bases between them. DNA for the CDR3: TGTGCCAGCAGCCAAGTTCAGGGAGGCGCAGATACGCAGTATTTT. Amino acid sequence: CASSQVQGGADTQYF.

The table lists this clonotype with many counts. The V and J genes are TRBV12-3 or TRBV12-4 and TRBJ2-5, with D unresolved. The CDR3 runs to 11 residues. Trimming cost V 5 bases and J 8 bases, with 9 bases left between them. This chain's CDR3 is CASSLKRTQYF. In DNA, the CDR3 is TGTGCCAGCAGTCTCAAGAGAACCCAGTACTTC.

This chain links TRBV29-1 with TRBJ2-1; TRBD2 aligns across 12 bases. This CDR3 contains 18 residues. The germline V gene has CDR1 SQVTM and CDR2 ANQGSEA. Trimming at V came to 1 base and at J to 1 base, leaving 8 bases not matched to a gene. The CDR3 here is CSVEGLAGGPRSYNEQFF. The CDR3 DNA follows: TGCAGCGTTGAAGGCCTAGCGGGAGGGCCCCGGTCCTACAATGAGCAGTTCTTC.

This clonotype was recorded at least ten times. The chain employs TRBV6-1 and TRBJ2-7, with 12 bases that match TRBD2. This CDR3 has 15 residues. Germline V gives CDR1 MNHNS, CDR2 SASEGT. The J segment lost 6 bases and the V segment lost 3 bases, leaving 6 bases of the junction unmatched. DNA of the CDR3: TGTGCCAGCAGTGAGCTAGCGGGAGGGCCGGGCGAGCAGTACTTC. It yields the protein CASSELAGGPGEQYF.

The chain combines TRBV28 with TRBJ1-1; unclear D gene. The CDR3 runs 15 residues. Germline values: CDR1 MDHEN, CDR2 SYDVKM. Between the trimmed V and J ends, which lost 7 bases and 3 bases, there was a span of 18 bases. As DNA, the CDR3 is TGTGCCAGCACCGATAGGACCGGGCCGCACACTGAAGCTTTCTTT. This codes for CASTDRTGPHTEAFF.

This clonotype was recorded many times. The rearrangement joins TRBV7-9 to TRBJ2-1; TRBD2 aligns across 11 bases. Germline CDR1 SEHNR, CDR2 FQNEAQ (reference sequence). The CDR3 sequence is 14 residues long. J was trimmed by 7 bases and V by 5 bases; bases with no gene match: 4. Here the CDR3 DNA reads TGTGCCAGCAGCACTAGCGGGAGTTTGAATGAGCAGTTCTTC. Translation gives CASSTSGSLNEQFF.

The CDR3: CAWSVYGAGELFF. CDR3 DNA: TGTGCCTGGAGTGTTTATGGGGCCGGGGAGCTGTTTTTT. The J gene is TRBJ2-2, the V gene TRBV30; D not certain. Per the germline V gene, CDR1 is GTSNPN and CDR2 is SVGIG (reference sequence). Trimming removed 0 bases from V and 6 bases from J, with 8 bases in between. The CDR3 length is 13 residues.

This clonotype was detected only a few times. The chain joins TRBV5-1 to TRBJ2-3, with 9 bases lining up with TRBD1. This CDR3 is built from 15 residues. With V trimmed by 3 bases and J by 3 bases, 5 bases remained unmatched. Germline CDR1 is SGHRS and CDR2 is YFSETQ. The DNA for the CDR3 is TGCGCCAGCAGCTACAGGGGGCTCGGAACAGATACGCAGTATTTT. As protein: CASSYRGLGTDTQYF. Supplemented by reference TRBV5-1 and TRBJ2-3, the full variable domain reads KAGVTQTPRYLIKTRGQQVTLSCSPISGHRSVSWYQQTPGQGLQFLFEYFSETQRNKGNFPGRFSGRQFSNSRSEMNVSTLELGDSALYLCASSYRGLGTDTQYFGPGTRLTVL.

This clonotype was observed many times. The V call is TRBV20-1, the J call TRBJ2-1; 7 nucleotides agree with TRBD1. The germline gives CDR1 DFQATT, CDR2 SNEGSKA (reference sequence). The CDR3 consists of 13 residues. V dropped 7 bases and J dropped 5; count of bases not matched to a gene: 8. CDR3 sequence (DNA): TGCAGTGTGAAAAAGGGGGCTGACAATGAGCAGTTCTTC. It is translated as CSVKKGADNEQFF.

J is TRBJ2-2 and V is TRBV2; D is ambiguous. There are 13 residues in the CDR3. V dropped 4 bases and J dropped 2 bases, with 5 bases sitting between them. Germline V gives CDR1 SNHLY, CDR2 FYNNEI. CDR3: CASSVTNTGELFF. The CDR3 coding sequence is TGTGCCAGCAGTGTGACCAACACCGGGGAGCTGTTTTTT.

This clonotype was found a few times. This rearrangement joins TRBV11-3 to TRBJ2-3, with 8 bases identical to TRBD2. Germline CDR1 and CDR2: SGHNT and YENEEA. This CDR3 is built from 17 residues. Trimming at V came to 0 bases and at J to 6 bases, leaving 11 bases not matched to a gene. The CDR3 here is CASSLDSGGRFLDTQYF. DNA of the CDR3: TGTGCCAGCAGCTTAGATTCCGGCGGGAGGTTCCTGGATACGCAGTATTTT.

This clonotype was detected ten times or more. The genes are TRBV2 and TRBJ2-3, with TRBD2 identical over 12 bases. The CDR3 totals 15 residues. Germline V CDR1 and CDR2: SNHLY, FYNNEI. Trimming cost V 6 bases and J 6 bases; bases outside gene matches: 7. The CDR3 spells CASRETSGSGDTQYF. CDR3 nucleotide sequence: TGTGCCAGCAGGGAGACTAGCGGGAGTGGCGATACGCAGTATTTT. The full variable domain, completed using reference TRBV2 and TRBJ2-3, is EPEVTQTPSHQVTQMGQEVILRCVPISNHLYFYWYRQILGQKVEFLVSFYNNEISEKSEIFDDQFSVERPDGSNFTLKIRSTKLEDSAMYFCASRETSGSGDTQYFGPGTRLTVL.

This clonotype was recorded at least ten times. This chain links TRBV7-9 with TRBJ2-1; D remains ambiguous. V lost 2 bases, J lost 7 bases, and 12 bases lay in between. CDR3 length: 14 residues. In germline, CDR1 is SEHNR, CDR2 FQNEAQ (reference sequence). Written as DNA, the CDR3 is TGTGCCAGCAGCTTACTAGAGTCTAGGAATGAGCAGTTCTTC. Translated, it gives CASSLLESRNEQFF.

This clonotype has only a few counts. The rearrangement uses TRBV12-3 or TRBV12-4 and TRBJ2-1; D unclear. V gave up 7 bases and J gave up 5 bases, with 12 bases separating them. The CDR3 covers 13 residues. CDR3: CASMVYSDNEQFF. CDR3 nucleotides: TGTGCCAGCATGGTATACAGCGACAATGAGCAGTTCTTC.

The chain uses TRBV6-5 and TRBJ2-5; 7 positions match TRBD2. Germline CDR1 MNHEY, CDR2 SVGAGI. This CDR3 region has 14 residues. The ends lost 4 bases at V and 1 base at J; junction bases unmatched: 3. DNA for the CDR3: TGTGCCAGCAGTTCACTAGCGATCCAAGAGACCCAGTACTTC. Protein product: CASSSLAIQETQYF.

Remarks on this clonotype: A much more abundant neighbour one base away suggests this may be a read error. The CDR3 spells CASTTGTGAWEQFF. The CDR3 nucleotides read TGTGCCTCCACAACCGGGACAGGGGCGTGGGAGCAGTTCTTC. The V call is TRBV7-9, the J call TRBJ2-1; the match to TRBD1 covers 10 bases. The junction had 14 bases not matched to a gene; V was cut back by 11 bases and J by 10 bases. Germline values: CDR1 SEHNR, CDR2 FQNEAQ (reference sequence). The CDR3 runs 14 residues.

The chain is built from TRBV12-5 and TRBJ2-1; the D gene is possibly TRBD1 (6 bases). Germline V gene sequence: CDR1 LGHNT, CDR2 FRNRAP. The CDR3 consists of 13 residues. Trimming shortened V by 2 bases and J by 4 bases, and 6 bases separated the two germline ends. This CDR3 is CASGLTGYNEQFF. CDR3 DNA: TGTGCTAGTGGTTTGACAGGGTACAATGAGCAGTTCTTC.

The chain employs TRBV20-1 and TRBJ2-7; D is possibly TRBD2 (5 bases). V was cut by 2 bases and J by 0 bases, with 11 bases left in between. The CDR3 has 14 amino acids. In germline, CDR1 is DFQATT, CDR2 SNEGSKA (reference sequence). This CDR3 is CSARSPTSSYEQYF. CDR3 sequence (DNA): TGCAGTGCTAGAAGTCCTACTAGCTCCTACGAGCAGTACTTC.

The J gene is TRBJ1-1, the V gene TRBV6-1; TRBD1 might be the D (5 bases). Trimming took 1 base from V and 9 from J, leaving 15 bases between them. The CDR3 covers 14 residues. The V gene's germline CDR1 is MNHNS and CDR2 SASEGT. Here the CDR3 DNA reads TGTGCCAGCAGTGAAGTGAAGACAGCTTTCAAAGCTTTCTTT. Translation: CASSEVKTAFKAFF.

This clonotype was recorded at least ten times. The rearrangement links TRBV20-1 to TRBJ2-7; D might be TRBD1 or TRBD2, each matching 5 bases. This CDR3 region has 14 residues. Per germline, CDR1 DFQATT and CDR2 SNEGSKA (reference sequence). With 5 bases removed from V and 4 bases from J, the gap between germline ends came to 18 bases. The CDR3 sequence: CSAGVPGTGYEQYF. The CDR3 nucleotides read TGCAGTGCTGGAGTACCCGGGACGGGATACGAGCAGTACTTC.

This clonotype was seen more than once but under ten times. This rearrangement joins TRBV6-1 to TRBJ1-3; the D is unclear. In germline, CDR1 is MNHNS, CDR2 SASEGT. This CDR3 has 15 residues. V was pared by 2 bases and J by 5 bases, with 13 bases between. The CDR3 here is CASSETAGGRNTIYF. CDR3 nucleotide sequence: TGTGCCAGCAGTGAAACCGCGGGTGGTAGAAACACCATATATTTT.

The table lists this clonotype with a few counts. This rearrangement joins TRBV7-9 to TRBJ2-3; D assignment may be TRBD1 or TRBD2 (7 bases each). Between the trimmed V and J ends, which lost 5 bases and 2 bases, there was a span of 14 bases. The CDR3 runs to 15 residues. Per germline, CDR1 SEHNR and CDR2 FQNEAQ (reference sequence). The CDR3 sequence is CASSLQGGATDTQYF. CDR3 in DNA: TGTGCCAGCAGCCTTCAGGGGGGGGCCACAGATACGCAGTATTTT.

The J gene is TRBJ1-1, the V gene TRBV5-1, with D possibly being TRBD1 (5 bases). Trimming shortened V by 4 bases and J by 5 bases, and 18 bases separated the two germline ends. The CDR3 is 15 residues long. From germline, CDR1 is SGHRS and CDR2 YFSETQ. CDR3 DNA: TGCGCCAGCAGCGGCAGGGATCCCTACTGGACTGAAGCTTTCTTT. This translates into CASSGRDPYWTEAFF. Variable domain in full (rest from reference TRBV5-1 and TRBJ1-1): KAGVTQTPRYLIKTRGQQVTLSCSPISGHRSVSWYQQTPGQGLQFLFEYFSETQRNKGNFPGRFSGRQFSNSRSEMNVSTLELGDSALYLCASSGRDPYWTEAFFGQGTRLTVV.

This clonotype was seen a handful of times. The rearrangement joins TRBV12-5 to TRBJ2-6; D gene uncertain. CDR1 is LGHNT, CDR2 FRNRAP, per germline. V gave up 7 bases and J gave up 0 bases, with 4 bases separating them. This CDR3 is built from 13 residues. The CDR3 loop is CASVPSGANVLTF. CDR3 sequence (DNA): TGTGCTAGTGTTCCCTCTGGGGCCAACGTCCTGACTTTC.

Only a few counts were recorded for this clonotype. This chain uses TRBV15 with TRBJ2-7; D ambiguous. Per the germline V gene, CDR1 is LNHNV and CDR2 is YYDKDF (reference sequence). There are 15 residues in the CDR3. Trimming cost V 10 bases and J 4 bases, with 23 bases left between them. In DNA, the CDR3 is TGTGCCATCGTCGCCGTTGAGTGCCCTTTTTACGAGCAGTACTTC. Its protein is CAIVAVECPFYEQYF.

This clonotype was observed a few times. This chain links TRBV28 with TRBJ1-2, with TRBD1 matching 9 bases. The CDR3 totals 13 residues. Germline V gene data show CDR1 as MDHEN and CDR2 as SYDVKM. V shed 3 bases, J shed 8 bases, and the junction held 4 bases outside the gene matches. CDR3 sequence (DNA): TGTGCCAGCAGTTTTACAGGGGGCGCAGGCTACACCTTC. Its translation: CASSFTGGAGYTF.